The present T cell receptor (beta chain) was sequenced within a study of cytotoxic CD8 clonotypes in ibrutinib-treated CLL. The overall study: The sample average was about 260,000 productive templates and 90,000 to 95,000 productive rearrangements.

Note on this clone: The antigen remains unidentified.

Points from the study as a whole: Exceeding age-matched healthy donors, baseline clonality also tracked the counts of circulating CD8+ T cells.

V was trimmed by 10 bases and J by 5 bases, leaving 14 bases between them. Germline V gene lookup returns CDR1 SNHLY and CDR2 FYNNEI. The CDR3 extends over 13 amino acids. Clones were sequenced by immunoSEQ multiplex PCR, and TCRdb holds only the in-frame ones, with some missing. The data contain 150,000 or so clones, 80% of them seen just once; the ten biggest clones take up 7.5% to 8%. This receptor was obtained from a human donor with chronic lymphocytic leukemia. The sequencing here drew on PBMCs, taken after 36 months of ibrutinib treatment. This chain joins TRBV2 and TRBJ2-2; the D gene is possibly TRBD2 (5 bases). The CDR3 sequence: CANREFRTGELFF. The CDR3 region has the DNA TGTGCCAACCGGGAATTCAGAACCGGGGAGCTGTTTTTT.